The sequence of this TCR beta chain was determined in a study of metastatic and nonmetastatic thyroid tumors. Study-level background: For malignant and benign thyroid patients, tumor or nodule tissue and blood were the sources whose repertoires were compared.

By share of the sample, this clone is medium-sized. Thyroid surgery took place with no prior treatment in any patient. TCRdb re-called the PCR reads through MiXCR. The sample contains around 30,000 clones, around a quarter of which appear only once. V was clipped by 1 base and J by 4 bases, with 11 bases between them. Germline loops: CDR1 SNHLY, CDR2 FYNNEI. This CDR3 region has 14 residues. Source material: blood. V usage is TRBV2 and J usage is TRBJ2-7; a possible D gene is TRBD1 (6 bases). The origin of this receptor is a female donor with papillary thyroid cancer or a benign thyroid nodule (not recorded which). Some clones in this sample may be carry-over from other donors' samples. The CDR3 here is CASSEVGRGYEQYF. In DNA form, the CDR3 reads TGTGCCAGCAGTGAAGTAGGCAGGGGTTACGAGCAGTACTTC.